The present entry profiles one T cell receptor (beta chain) with its context. Its specificity is not known. This beta chain appears as a stray read in a library generated for alpha chains; its size is not informative. These data originate in a study of spatial heterogeneity in lung cancer. Study summary: Each distinct TCR and UMI combination averaged more than ten appearances in raw reads. The study's findings and limits: The study found that expanded intratumoral alpha and beta TCR counts tracked tumor mutation counts.

Time point here: sample taken at primary tumor resection. Samples were donated by 72 untreated early-stage non-small cell lung cancer patients. TCRdb independently ran MiXCR on the 5' RACE reads; one entry per CDR3 protein. The sample yields around 13,000 distinct CDR3 sequences, roughly 5% seen once. Specimen: lung tumor tissue, collected at surgery. This sequence was found in a male donor with early-stage non-small cell lung cancer.

CDR3 region: CASDAGVITGELFF. CDR3 coding DNA: TGTGCCAGCGATGCGGGGGTTATCACCGGGGAGCTGTTTTTT. This chain connects TRBV7-8 to TRBJ2-2; TRBD2 matches at 7 bases. V gave up 8 bases and J gave up 4 bases; unmatched junction bases: 7. Germline V gene lookup returns CDR1 SGHVS and CDR2 FQNEAQ. CDR3 size: 14 residues.